These 25 T cell receptor beta chains were all obtained from the same sample, sequenced in a study of cytomegalovirus exposure and HLA in healthy donors. PCR employed 60 Vbeta and 13 Jbeta primers. Measured with immunoSEQ multiplex PCR; TCRdb has only the in-frame clones, and not every one. In the table there are about 140,000 clones, over 65% of which are singletons. The sample comprised PBMCs. The receptors shown here come from a female donor in good health and CMV-seronegative.

This chain joins TRBV27 and TRBJ1-5; unclear D gene. The CDR3 is 15 residues long. The V gene's germline CDR1 is MNHEY and CDR2 SMNVEV (reference sequence). The V gene lost 3 bases and the J gene lost 0 bases, with 9 bases spanning the gap. The CDR3 here is CASSFWADSNQPQHF. The CDR3 nucleotides are TGTGCCAGCAGTTTTTGGGCAGATAGCAATCAGCCCCAGCATTTT.

The V and J genes are TRBV5-6 and TRBJ2-1; 11 nucleotides match TRBD2. Trimming cost V 1 base and J 6 bases; bases outside gene matches: 3. Germline CDR1 and CDR2: SGHDT and YYEEEE. This CDR3 is built from 15 residues. CDR3 in amino acids: CASSLTSGSFNEQFF. CDR3 bases: TGTGCCAGCAGCTTGACTAGCGGGAGTTTCAATGAGCAGTTCTTC.

The rearrangement joins TRBV5-1 to TRBJ1-2, with TRBD1 identical over 11 bases. J gave up 4 bases and V 4 bases, and 6 bases lay outside the gene matches. The CDR3 runs to 15 residues. Germline V gene data show CDR1 as SGHRS and CDR2 as YFSETQ. The CDR3 DNA follows: TGCGCCAGCAGCGCTGGACAGGGGGCAGTCTATGGCTACACCTTC. This sequence encodes CASSAGQGAVYGYTF.

As to this clone: Its ends do not fully match the called genes, so a read error is possible. The V gene is TRBV7-9, the J gene TRBJ1-2, with 8 nucleotides matching TRBD1. CDR1 is SEHNR and CDR2 is FQNEAQ in the germline V gene (reference sequence). The CDR3 sequence is 15 residues long. CDR3 bases: TGTGCCAGCAGCTTAGCTCCGGACAGGGAGAGAGGCTACCCCTTC. Amino acids: CASSLAPDRERGYPF.

The chain carries TRBV28 and TRBJ1-3; 7 bases line up with TRBD1. V lost 3 bases to trimming and J lost 4 bases; unmatched junction nucleotides: 6. CDR1 is MDHEN and CDR2 is SYDVKM in the germline V gene. This CDR3 contains 15 residues. The CDR3 DNA follows: TGTGCCAGCAGTTTGACAGGGCTCATCGGAAACACCATATATTTT. Translating it yields CASSLTGLIGNTIYF.

This chain joins TRBV7-2 and TRBJ2-7; 10 positions agree with TRBD2. CDR1 is SGHTA and CDR2 is FQGNSA in the germline V gene. The CDR3 length is 14 residues. Losses at the gene ends were 4 bases for V and 7 bases for J; bases not matched to a gene: 7. The CDR3 coding sequence is TGTGCCAGCAGCTCTCCGGGACTAGCGAAAGAGCAGTACTTC. Protein: CASSSPGLAKEQYF.

This clone turned up a few times. The genes are TRBV28 and TRBJ2-5; perhaps TRBD2 as D (5 bases). V shed 4 bases and J shed 5 bases, with 20 bases lying between them. The V gene's germline CDR1 is MDHEN and CDR2 SYDVKM. The length of the CDR3 is 16 residues. CDR3 residues: CASSSPRRKIEETQYF. In DNA form, the CDR3 reads TGTGCCAGCAGTTCCCCCCGGAGGAAGATAGAGGAGACCCAGTACTTC.

The chain combines TRBV27 with TRBJ2-1; 13 nucleotides align to TRBD2. V gave up 5 bases and J gave up 9 bases; unmatched junction bases: 10. The CDR3 is 16 residues long. From germline, CDR1 is MNHEY and CDR2 SMNVEV (reference sequence). DNA for the CDR3: TGTGCCAGCAGTCCTGCAGGACTAGCGGGAGCTCTTGAGCAGTTCTTC. Translated: CASSPAGLAGALEQFF.

The chain employs TRBV5-4 and TRBJ2-7; a weak D match, TRBD1 (5 bases). V lost 4 bases and J lost 5, with 13 bases in between. The CDR3 extends over 13 amino acids. Looked up from germline, CDR1 is SGHNT and CDR2 is YYREEE (reference sequence). The DNA for the CDR3 is TGTGCCAGCAGCCCCCGTGGGGCCGACGAGCAGTACTTC. The encoded protein is CASSPRGADEQYF.

The gene calls are TRBV29-1 and TRBJ1-1, with unresolved D. The length of the CDR3 is 14 residues. Germline CDR1 and CDR2: SQVTM and ANQGSEA. V gave up 6 bases and J gave up 1 base, with 15 bases separating them. In DNA form, the CDR3 reads TGCAGCGTCGATCCTACCGCAGGGAACACTGAAGCTTTCTTT. Its protein is CSVDPTAGNTEAFF. The whole variable domain, remainder taken from reference TRBV29-1 and TRBJ1-1, is SAVISQKPSRDICQRGTSLTIQCQVDSQVTMMFWYRQQPGQSLTLIATANQGSEATYESGFVIDKFPISRPNLTFSTLTVSNMSPEDSSIYLCSVDPTAGNTEAFFGQGTRLTVV.

The rearrangement links TRBV28 to TRBJ2-7; 9 bases are a match to TRBD1. The CDR3 extends over 15 amino acids. The germline gives CDR1 MDHEN, CDR2 SYDVKM. V shed 2 bases and J 2 bases; nucleotides not matched to a gene: 4. CDR3 DNA: TGTGCCAGCAGTTTAATCGGGACAGGGCCCTACGAGCAGTACTTC. It yields the protein CASSLIGTGPYEQYF.

The chain carries TRBV7-2 and TRBJ2-2; 10 bases match TRBD2. V trimming: 6 bases; J trimming: 6 bases; junction bases outside the gene matches: 19. The CDR3 spans 19 residues. Germline CDR1 is SGHTA and CDR2 is FQGNSA. This chain's CDR3 is CASSLPLPKREGRPGELFF. CDR3 sequence (DNA): TGTGCCAGCAGTTTACCCCTCCCCAAGCGGGAGGGCCGGCCCGGGGAGCTGTTTTTT.

This clone showed up just a few times. The genes are TRBV2 and TRBJ1-5; D gene ambiguous. From germline, CDR1 is SNHLY and CDR2 FYNNEI. Trimming stripped 1 base from V and 3 bases from J, with 4 bases between. This CDR3 spans 13 amino acids. CDR3 sequence reads: CASSEVFNQPQHF. CDR3 bases: TGTGCCAGCAGTGAAGTCTTCAATCAGCCCCAGCATTTT.

This clone appeared a single time. This chain links TRBV7-2 with TRBJ2-7, with D possibly TRBD2 on 5 matching bases. This CDR3 contains 14 residues. Germline CDR1 is SGHTA and CDR2 is FQGNSA. The V gene lost 1 base and the J gene lost 0 bases, with 7 bases spanning the gap. DNA of the CDR3: TGTGCCAGCAGCTTAGACGGGAACTCCTACGAGCAGTACTTC. Translation: CASSLDGNSYEQYF.

V gene TRBV27 combines with J gene TRBJ2-1; 14 nucleotides match TRBD2. Germline V gene lookup returns CDR1 MNHEY and CDR2 SMNVEV (reference sequence). The J segment lost 9 bases and the V segment lost 3 bases, leaving 10 bases of the junction unmatched. The CDR3 length is 17 residues. The CDR3 coding sequence is TGTGCCAGCAGTTTTCCTGGACTAGCGGGAGGAAAGGCTGAGCAGTTCTTC. Translated, it gives CASSFPGLAGGKAEQFF.

This clone occurred once. A read error may account for a junction end that differs from germline. This chain uses TRBV7-9 with TRBJ2-5; D is possibly TRBD2 (5 bases). The CDR3 runs to 17 residues. Germline V CDR1 and CDR2: SEHNR, FQNEAQ (reference sequence). CDR3 loop: CSSSSSSDGRRVETQYF. In DNA, the CDR3 is TGTTCCAGCAGCTCCAGCTCGGATGGGCGGCGGGTCGAGACCCAGTACTTC. Based on the CDR3 plus reference TRBV7-9 and TRBJ2-5, the full variable domain is DTGVSQNPRHKITKRGQNVTFRCDPISEHNRLYWYRQTLGQGPEFLTYFQNEAQLEKSRLLSDRFSAERPKGSFSTLEIQRTEQGDSAMYLCSSSSSSDGRRVETQYFGPGTRLLVL.

The chain is built from TRBV4-1 and TRBJ2-1, with D uncertain. Germline assignment: CDR1 MGHRA and CDR2 YSYEKL. The CDR3 totals 13 residues. The germline V and J ends were trimmed by 0 bases and 7 bases, with 7 bases remaining between them. This CDR3 reads CASSQDEANEQFF. CDR3 nucleotides: TGCGCCAGCAGCCAAGATGAAGCGAATGAGCAGTTCTTC.

The V and J genes are TRBV7-3 and TRBJ1-1; 7 bases map to TRBD1. V shed 3 bases and J 0 bases; nucleotides not matched to a gene: 4. The CDR3 has 15 amino acids. Per germline, CDR1 SGHTA and CDR2 FQGTGA. CDR3 sequence: CASSFQGGMNTEAFF. CDR3 DNA: TGTGCCAGCAGCTTTCAGGGGGGAATGAACACTGAAGCTTTCTTT.

The chain couples TRBV30 to TRBJ2-5; perhaps TRBD2 as D (6 bases). From germline, CDR1 is GTSNPN and CDR2 SVGIG (reference sequence). V was pared by 2 bases and J by 2 bases, with 9 bases between. This CDR3 has 13 amino acids. The CDR3: CAWSMGGQETQYF. The CDR3 DNA sequence: TGTGCCTGGAGTATGGGGGGTCAAGAGACCCAGTACTTC.

The rearrangement uses TRBV27 and TRBJ2-1; the match to TRBD1 covers 7 bases. V lost 0 bases and J lost 3; bases outside the gene matches: 5. Germline CDR1 MNHEY, CDR2 SMNVEV (reference sequence). The CDR3 spans 16 residues. CDR3 amino acids: CASSLSSGQLYNEQFF. As DNA, the CDR3 is TGTGCCAGCAGTTTATCCTCGGGACAGCTCTACAATGAGCAGTTCTTC.

The chain has TRBV7-3 and TRBJ1-1; D not resolved. The CDR3 covers 15 residues. Germline assignment: CDR1 SGHTA and CDR2 FQGTGA. The V end lost 3 bases, the J end lost 3 bases, and 14 bases lay between the germline ends. The CDR3 sequence: CASSLEGGLDTEAFF. The CDR3 DNA follows: TGTGCCAGCAGCTTGGAGGGTGGGTTAGACACTGAAGCTTTCTTT.

The CDR3 region is CASNLPGLLSWSYGYTF. The CDR3 DNA sequence: TGTGCCAGCAATTTACCGGGACTCCTAAGTTGGAGCTATGGCTACACCTTC. The V gene is TRBV6-7, the J gene TRBJ1-2, with a possible D match to TRBD1 (5 bases). TRBV6-7 is an ORF, with its function uncertain. This CDR3 spans 17 amino acids. Trimming removed 7 bases from V and 4 bases from J, with 25 bases in between.

The chain joins TRBV4-1 to TRBJ2-7; 8 positions agree with TRBD1. Germline trimming cut 1 base from V and 1 base from J; bases unmatched to any gene: 15. CDR3 size: 19 residues. The germline V gene has CDR1 MGHRA and CDR2 YSYEKL. CDR3 protein: CASSQGSDRGHRLSYEQYF. Here the CDR3 DNA reads TGCGCCAGCAGCCAAGGTTCAGACAGGGGCCATCGACTTTCCTACGAGCAGTACTTC.

The rearrangement uses TRBV6-5 and TRBJ2-1, with 8 bases lining up with TRBD1. The V gene's germline CDR1 is MNHEY and CDR2 SVGAGI. Trimming at V came to 6 bases and at J to 7 bases, leaving 5 bases not matched to a gene. The CDR3 loop spans 13 amino acids. CDR3 region: CASRARTGNEQFF. The CDR3 DNA follows: TGTGCCAGCAGAGCCAGGACAGGGAATGAGCAGTTCTTC.

This chain connects TRBV2 to TRBJ2-1, with D possibly TRBD2 on 5 matching bases. This CDR3 region has 18 residues. CDR1 and CDR2 from the germline V gene are SNHLY and FYNNEI. Between the trimmed V and J ends, which lost 0 bases and 7 bases, there was a span of 22 bases. CDR3 DNA sequence: TGTGCCAGCAGTGAAGCGCTATATGGGAGACCCGCTCGGAATGAGCAGTTCTTC. Translated, it gives CASSEALYGRPARNEQFF.